A single sample gave rise to the 28 T cell receptor beta chains below, sequenced in a study of T-cell memory formation after mild COVID-19. From the 5' RACE reads, TCRdb called clonotypes with MiXCR, one entry per CDR3 protein. Of approximately 340,000 distinct CDR3 sequences listed, around 13% are singletons. The sequencing sample was made of PBMCs or a T cell subset sorted from them (not recorded which). All receptors derive from a young man who had mild COVID-19 (a few samples of this study predate the infection). Cell type and time point are not known.

The chain links TRBV29-1 to TRBJ2-3; D assignment may be TRBD1 or TRBD2 (6 bases each). The CDR3 loop spans 13 amino acids. Per germline, CDR1 SQVTM and CDR2 ANQGSEA. Trimming took off 7 bases at V and 5 bases at J, with 16 bases between the two ends. The CDR3, as DNA: TGCAGCGCCCGGTCGGGGGCTGGAGATACGCAGTATTTT. This gives the protein CSARSGAGDTQYF.

There are a few counts of this clonotype. The rearrangement joins TRBV24-1 to TRBJ2-2, with D possibly matching TRBD1 (6 bases). This CDR3 is built from 17 residues. Germline CDR1 is KGHDR and CDR2 is SFDVKD. The germline V and J ends were trimmed by 3 bases and 4 bases, with 17 bases remaining between them. CDR3: CATSDPSTDRFTGELFF. For the CDR3, the DNA is TGTGCCACCAGTGATCCTTCAACTGACAGGTTCACCGGGGAGCTGTTTTTT.

The rearrangement joins TRBV7-8 to TRBJ2-2; unclear D gene. This CDR3 spans 14 amino acids. CDR1 SGHVS and CDR2 FQNEAQ come from the germline V gene. V was trimmed by 5 bases and J by 6 bases, leaving 13 bases between them. This chain's CDR3 is CASSPEQVAGELFF. CDR3 nucleotides: TGTGCCAGCAGCCCCGAACAAGTCGCCGGGGAGCTGTTTTTT.

The CDR3 reads CASSEGQGHTGELFF. CDR3 bases: TGCGCCAGCAGCGAAGGACAGGGCCACACCGGGGAGCTGTTTTTT. The chain couples TRBV5-1 to TRBJ2-2; the match to TRBD1 covers 8 bases. Germline loops: CDR1 SGHRS, CDR2 YFSETQ. Trimming cost V 4 bases and J 3 bases; bases outside gene matches: 5. This CDR3 is built from 15 residues.

There are a few counts of this clonotype. The chain is built from TRBV6-5 and TRBJ2-2; 8 bases match TRBD1. Germline CDR1 and CDR2: MNHEY and SVGAGI. The V and J ends lost 6 bases and 4 bases, in that order; junction bases with no gene match: 4. The CDR3 has 14 residues. The CDR3 protein is CASSHRGSTGELFF. The CDR3 DNA is TGTGCCAGCAGCCACAGGGGGTCCACCGGGGAGCTGTTTTTT.

This clonotype was seen repeatedly, ten times or more. This sequence joins TRBV5-1 and TRBJ2-3; tentatively, D is TRBD1 (6 bases). The CDR3 has 13 amino acids. The germline V gene encodes CDR1 SGHRS and CDR2 YFSETQ. V was pared by 4 bases and J by 4 bases, with 10 bases between. The CDR3 DNA sequence: TGCGCCAGCAGCGGCGAGGGGGCAGATACGCAGTATTTT. Translated, it gives CASSGEGADTQYF.

V and J are TRBV3-1 and TRBJ2-3, with D tentatively TRBD1 (6 bases). The length of the CDR3 is 14 residues. Trimming pared 0 bases from V and 7 bases from J, leaving 11 bases between. Per the germline V gene, CDR1 is LGHDT and CDR2 is YNNKEL (reference sequence). The CDR3 DNA reads as TGTGCCAGCAGCCAAGACCAGGGGTGGTATACGCAGTATTTT. This translates into CASSQDQGWYTQYF.

This clonotype was found a few times. The V gene is TRBV7-9, the J gene TRBJ2-3; D is unclear. Germline V CDR1 and CDR2: SEHNR, FQNEAQ (reference sequence). Trimming left V 5 bases short and J 4 bases short, with 13 bases between. The CDR3 loop spans 14 amino acids. CDR3 amino acids: CASSPILGSDTQYF. Here the CDR3 DNA reads TGTGCCAGCAGCCCGATTCTCGGGTCAGATACGCAGTATTTT.

This clonotype has only a few counts. The chain links TRBV6-6 to TRBJ2-3; 14 bases align to TRBD2. The CDR3 is 16 residues long. Trimming removed 5 bases from V and 2 bases from J; junction bases left unmatched: 3. CDR1 and CDR2 from the germline V gene are MNHNY and SVGAGI (reference sequence). CDR3 sequence (DNA): TGTGCCAGCAGTGGGGGACTAGCGGGGGTCACAGATACGCAGTATTTT. Translating it yields CASSGGLAGVTDTQYF.

This clonotype was seen more than once but under ten times. The CDR3 bases are TGTGCCACCAGTGATTCCCGGGCCTCAGGCAATGAGCAGTTCTTC. Its translation is CATSDSRASGNEQFF. This chain uses TRBV24-1 with TRBJ2-1; D is unresolved. Germline-derived CDR1 and CDR2 are KGHDR and SFDVKD. The germline V and J ends were trimmed by 2 bases and 6 bases, with 13 bases remaining between them. The CDR3 runs 15 residues.

This clonotype was seen only a few times. The chain recombines TRBV12-3 or TRBV12-4 with TRBJ1-6; 7 bases fit TRBD1. This CDR3 is 14 amino acids long. V was clipped by 5 bases and J by 7 bases; unmatched bases: 5. Here the CDR3 DNA reads TGTGCCAGCAGTCTCAGGGGGTGGAATTCACCCCTCCACTTT. This gives the protein CASSLRGWNSPLHF.

This clonotype turned up a few times. This chain uses TRBV6-2 or TRBV6-3 with TRBJ2-1; the D gene could be TRBD1 or TRBD2 (5 bases each). The CDR3 is 12 amino acids. Germline-derived CDR1 and CDR2 are MNHEY and SVGEGT. Deletions cut 0 bases from V and 12 bases from J, with 9 bases between. This chain's CDR3 is CASSYSGDRQFF. The CDR3 DNA sequence: TGTGCCAGCAGTTACTCTGGGGACCGGCAGTTCTTC.

The chain carries TRBV6-2 or TRBV6-3 and TRBJ2-7; 11 bases line up with TRBD2. The V and J ends lost 5 bases and 4 bases, in that order; junction bases with no gene match: 7. The germline V gene has CDR1 MNHEY and CDR2 SVGEGT. The CDR3 length is 15 residues. The CDR3 sequence is CASSDGTSGLYEQYF. The CDR3 region has the DNA TGTGCCAGCAGTGACGGGACTAGCGGACTATACGAGCAGTACTTC.

The chain employs TRBV20-1 and TRBJ1-2; TRBD1 might be the D (5 bases). Deletions cut 6 bases from V and 7 bases from J, with 21 bases between. CDR3 length equals 14 residues. CDR1 and CDR2 from the germline V gene are DFQATT and SNEGSKA (reference sequence). CDR3 coding DNA: TGCAGTGCACCGTCGAGACAGCAGACCTCTGGCTACACCTTC. Encoded protein: CSAPSRQQTSGYTF.

This clonotype was counted a few times. V gene TRBV3-1 combines with J gene TRBJ2-7; D possibly corresponds to TRBD2 (6 bases). CDR1 and CDR2 from the germline V gene are LGHDT and YNNKEL (reference sequence). The CDR3 runs 14 residues. V lost 3 bases and J lost 3, with 12 bases in between. CDR3 nucleotide sequence: TGTGCCAGCAGCCAGACCGGGGGTGTCTACGAGCAGTACTTC. Translation gives CASSQTGGVYEQYF.

The rearrangement joins TRBV20-1 to TRBJ1-1, with D unresolved. CDR1 DFQATT and CDR2 SNEGSKA come from the germline V gene (reference sequence). V gave up 3 bases and J gave up 1 base, with 9 bases separating them. CDR3 length: 13 amino acids. In DNA form, the CDR3 reads TGCAGTGCTAGGGGTCGGCGGAACACTGAAGCTTTCTTT. Encoded protein: CSARGRRNTEAFF.

The chain uses TRBV6-5 and TRBJ2-4; D may correspond to TRBD1 or TRBD2 (6 bases each). V was clipped by 2 bases and J by 6 bases, with 11 bases between them. CDR3 length equals 14 residues. Germline V lookup: CDR1 MNHEY, CDR2 SVGAGI. The CDR3 DNA follows: TGTGCCAGCAGTTACAACAGGGAGGTAAACATTCAGTACTTC. It specifies CASSYNREVNIQYF.

The rearrangement joins TRBV27 to TRBJ1-1, with D unresolved. Germline CDR1 MNHEY, CDR2 SMNVEV (reference sequence). The CDR3 totals 12 residues. Trimming stripped 9 bases from V and 1 base from J, with 9 bases between. CDR3: CASREGNTEAFF. The CDR3 DNA is TGTGCCAGTAGAGAAGGGAACACTGAAGCTTTCTTT.

The chain combines TRBV9 with TRBJ2-3; no clear D. The V gene's germline CDR1 is SGDLS and CDR2 YYNGEE. The CDR3 is 14 amino acids. V gave up 3 bases and J gave up 2 bases, with 10 bases separating them. The CDR3 DNA reads as TGTGCCAGCAGCGGTGTTGGTTTCACAGATACGCAGTATTTT. This translates into CASSGVGFTDTQYF.

This clonotype has at least ten counts. CDR3 in amino acids: CASSQGEAYEQYF. The CDR3 bases are TGCGCCAGCAGCCAAGGGGAGGCGTACGAGCAGTACTTC. J is TRBJ2-7 and V is TRBV5-1; weak D call: TRBD2 (6 bases). The V end lost 4 bases, the J end lost 4 bases, and 12 bases lay between the germline ends. The CDR3 covers 13 residues. Looked up from germline, CDR1 is SGHRS and CDR2 is YFSETQ.

The V and J genes are TRBV20-1 and TRBJ2-7; 15 positions match TRBD2. V lost 5 bases and J lost 2; bases outside the gene matches: 1. CDR1 is DFQATT and CDR2 is SNEGSKA in the germline V gene (reference sequence). The CDR3 totals 14 residues. The CDR3 loop is CSARTSGGAYEQYF. DNA for the CDR3: TGCAGTGCTCGGACTAGCGGGGGGGCCTACGAGCAGTACTTC.

The chain couples TRBV11-2 to TRBJ2-3, with D tentatively TRBD2 (6 bases). Germline CDR1 SGHAT, CDR2 FQNNGV. V was pared by 5 bases and J by 1 base, with 13 bases between. The CDR3 is 15 amino acids. The CDR3 DNA reads as TGTGCCAGCAGCCTCGGAGTAGCGGGCACAGATACGCAGTATTTT. This gives the protein CASSLGVAGTDTQYF.

This clonotype was seen repeatedly, ten times or more. V and J are TRBV5-1 and TRBJ2-3, with TRBD2 matching 8 bases. J was trimmed by 1 base and V by 3 bases; bases with no gene match: 1. Per the germline V gene, CDR1 is SGHRS and CDR2 is YFSETQ. CDR3 length: 14 amino acids. The CDR3 DNA follows: TGCGCCAGCAGCTCGACTAGCGGCACAGATACGCAGTATTTT. Translation: CASSSTSGTDTQYF. The full variable domain, completed using reference TRBV5-1 and TRBJ2-3, is KAGVTQTPRYLIKTRGQQVTLSCSPISGHRSVSWYQQTPGQGLQFLFEYFSETQRNKGNFPGRFSGRQFSNSRSEMNVSTLELGDSALYLCASSSTSGTDTQYFGPGTRLTVL.

The J gene is TRBJ1-1, the V gene TRBV12-3 or TRBV12-4; the match to TRBD1 covers 10 bases. The CDR3 contains 17 residues. The V segment lost 2 bases and the J segment 7 bases; nucleotides outside the gene matches: 13. The CDR3 DNA follows: TGTGCCAGCAGTTTATGGGGTTCAGACAGGGGGCAGGATGAAGCTTTCTTT. Protein: CASSLWGSDRGQDEAFF.

The V and J genes are TRBV7-2 and TRBJ1-2; D uncertain. The germline V gene encodes CDR1 SGHTA and CDR2 FQGNSA. This CDR3 has 12 amino acids. Trimming left V 5 bases short and J 8 bases short, with 12 bases between. The CDR3 coding sequence is TGTGCCAGCAGCCTTCAGACAATAGGCTACACCTTC. It specifies CASSLQTIGYTF.

This clonotype was detected only a few times. The rearrangement joins TRBV5-1 to TRBJ1-1, with D unresolved. V lost 3 bases and J 5 bases, leaving 11 bases between the germline ends. Germline V gene data show CDR1 as SGHRS and CDR2 as YFSETQ. The CDR3 has 13 residues. The CDR3: CASSSQHATEAFF. The CDR3, as DNA: TGCGCCAGCAGCTCCCAGCACGCGACTGAAGCTTTCTTT. The full variable domain, with the rest looked up from reference TRBV5-1 and TRBJ1-1, is KAGVTQTPRYLIKTRGQQVTLSCSPISGHRSVSWYQQTPGQGLQFLFEYFSETQRNKGNFPGRFSGRQFSNSRSEMNVSTLELGDSALYLCASSSQHATEAFFGQGTRLTVV.

This clonotype has at least ten counts. V and J are TRBV4-3 and TRBJ2-7; 10 bases are shared with TRBD2. Per germline, CDR1 LGHNA and CDR2 YSLEER. The trim removed 1 base at V and 0 bases at J, leaving 0 bases unmatched. The CDR3 spans 15 residues. The chain's CDR3 is CASSQVAGGSYEQYF. The CDR3 coding sequence is TGCGCCAGCAGCCAAGTAGCGGGGGGCTCCTACGAGCAGTACTTC.

This clonotype appeared many times. J is TRBJ2-5 and V is TRBV5-4, with D perhaps matching TRBD1 (6 bases). Deletions cut 4 bases from V and 1 base from J, with 14 bases between. Germline V gives CDR1 SGHNT, CDR2 YYREEE (reference sequence). The CDR3 spans 15 residues. The CDR3 is CASSGPQGPQETQYF. The CDR3 nucleotides are TGTGCCAGCAGCGGCCCACAGGGCCCCCAAGAGACCCAGTACTTC.